These T cell receptor beta chains were read from a single sample in a study of shared clonotypes between healthy human individuals. Clones were sequenced by immunoSEQ multiplex PCR, and TCRdb holds only the in-frame ones, with some missing. Of about 2.1 million clones listed, about 93% are singletons. Sequences were obtained from naive CD8+ T cells from PBMCs. The receptors shown here come from a man aged 18 to 30 in good health. Some clones in this sample may be carry-over from other donors' samples. CDR3s include the opening cysteine and the closing phenylalanine or tryptophan. The D gene is left open where the match is weak. Expanded clones get a size class; other rows say once, few or many, or leave the size out.

d_call clone_size j_call v_call cdr3_aa cdr3_nt
- - TRBJ2-1 TRBV9 CASSLSHEQFF TGTGCCAGCAGCCTATCACATGAGCAGTTCTTC
TRBD1 - TRBJ2-2 TRBV9 CASSVGTARNTGELFF TGTGCCAGCAGCGTCGGGACAGCTAGAAACACCGGGGAGCTGTTTTTT
- few TRBJ2-7 TRBV11-3 CASSSRDTYEQYF TGTGCCAGCAGCTCCCGGGACACCTACGAGCAGTACTTC
- - TRBJ1-3 TRBV4-2 CASSQNPPGNTIYF TGTGCCAGCAGCCAGAATCCCCCCGGAAACACCATATATTTT
- - TRBJ2-7 TRBV29-1 CSVPGLALYEQYF TGCAGCGTTCCCGGGCTAGCTCTCTACGAGCAGTACTTC
- - TRBJ2-3 TRBV2 CASRPRKSSTDTQYF TGTGCCAGCCGGCCCCGGAAATCTAGCACAGATACGCAGTATTTT
- once TRBJ2-6 TRBV27 CASGGIGSGANVLTF TGTGCCAGCGGGGGTATAGGCTCTGGGGCCAACGTCCTGACTTTC
- - TRBJ1-1 TRBV11-2 CASSLPGDLMGAFF TGTGCCAGCAGCTTACCGGGAGATCTTATGGGTGCTTTCTTT
TRBD1 - TRBJ1-6 TRBV9 CASSGAGGSGSPLHF TGTGCCAGCAGCGGAGCAGGGGGCTCCGGGTCACCCCTCCACTTT
- - TRBJ2-5 TRBV9 CASSTRRDQETQYF TGTGCCAGCAGCACCCGGAGGGACCAAGAGACCCAGTACTTC
TRBD1 - TRBJ1-5 TRBV7-8 CASTDLDRANQPQHF TGTGCCAGCACCGACCTGGACAGGGCTAATCAGCCCCAGCATTTT
- - TRBJ1-5 TRBV5-6 CASSTGGQPQHF TGTGCCAGCAGCACGGGGGGTCAGCCCCAGCATTTT
- - TRBJ1-1 TRBV7-3 CASSTDGNTEAFF TGTGCCAGCAGCACAGACGGGAACACTGAAGCTTTCTTT
- - TRBJ2-5 TRBV4-3 CASSPIMGGRETQYF TGCGCCAGCAGCCCTATTATGGGGGGGCGAGAGACCCAGTACTTC
- - TRBJ1-4 TRBV19 CASSISGTELFF TGTGCCAGTAGTATAAGTGGGACTGAACTGTTTTTT
TRBD2 - TRBJ2-1 TRBV4-1 CASSQDSSGTYNEQFF TGCGCCAGCAGCCAAGATTCAAGCGGGACTTACAATGAGCAGTTCTTC
TRBD2 - TRBJ2-1 TRBV28 CASSSDGLAGAYNEQFF TGTGCCAGCAGTTCTGACGGATTAGCGGGGGCTTACAATGAGCAGTTCTTC
- - TRBJ2-1 TRBV4-3 CASSHAGTHNEQFF TGCGCCAGCAGCCATGCCGGGACCCACAATGAGCAGTTCTTC
TRBD1 - TRBJ2-5 TRBV7-9 CASSWQQGIEETQYF TGTGCCAGCAGCTGGCAACAGGGGATCGAAGAGACCCAGTACTTC
TRBD1 few TRBJ1-1 TRBV10-1 CASRTGRDTEAFF TGCGCCAGCAGGACAGGGAGGGACACTGAAGCTTTCTTT
- - TRBJ2-2 TRBV21-1 CASRQGAGELFF TGTGCCAGCAGACAGGGCGCCGGGGAGCTGTTTTTT
TRBD2 - TRBJ2-3 TRBV9 CASSVGISGATTDTQYF TGTGCCAGCAGCGTAGGAATTAGCGGGGCAACCACAGATACGCAGTATTTT
- - TRBJ2-1 TRBV7-8 CASSLLGVNEQFF TGTGCCAGCAGCTTATTAGGGGTGAATGAGCAGTTCTTC
TRBD2 - TRBJ2-1 TRBV5-1 CASSLAARTSAYNEQFF TGCGCCAGCAGCTTGGCCGCCCGGACTAGCGCGTACAATGAGCAGTTCTTC
- - TRBJ2-7 TRBV27 CASSLEGNYEQYF TGTGCCAGCAGTTTAGAAGGGAACTACGAGCAGTACTTC
- - TRBJ2-7 TRBV6-6 CASSSGPSYEQYF TGTGCCAGCAGTTCGGGACCATCCTACGAGCAGTACTTC
- - TRBJ2-3 TRBV28 CASNPAVRRTDTQYF TGTGCCAGCAACCCCGCGGTGAGACGCACAGATACGCAGTATTTT
TRBD2 - TRBJ2-1 TRBV6-1 CASRASGIYNEQFF TGTGCCAGCAGGGCTAGCGGGATCTACAATGAGCAGTTCTTC
- once TRBJ2-2 TRBV27 CATIWGYTGELFF TGTGCCACCATTTGGGGCTACACCGGGGAGCTGTTTTTT
- - TRBJ1-1 TRBV28 CASSFGHNTEAFF TGTGCCAGCAGTTTTGGACATAACACTGAAGCTTTCTTT
- - TRBJ2-1 TRBV9 CASSVLANEQFF TGTGCCAGCAGCGTCTTAGCGAATGAGCAGTTCTTC
TRBD1 - TRBJ2-7 TRBV6-1 CASSRSARGPYEQYF TGTGCCAGCAGTCGATCAGCCAGGGGGCCCTACGAGCAGTACTTC
- - TRBJ1-4 TRBV7-9 CASSAGTVNNEKLFF TGTGCCAGCAGCGCCGGGACTGTAAATAATGAAAAACTGTTTTTT
TRBD2 - TRBJ2-3 TRBV29-1 CSVDSGTRRTQYF TGCAGCGTTGACAGCGGGACCCGGAGGACGCAGTATTTT
TRBD2 - TRBJ2-3 TRBV28 CASSFGIASGQSTDTQYF TGTGCCAGCAGTTTTGGGATTGCTAGCGGGCAAAGCACAGATACGCAGTATTTT
- - TRBJ2-7 TRBV11-2 CASMGRTTYEQYF TGTGCCAGCATGGGGAGAACCACCTACGAGCAGTACTTC
TRBD1 - TRBJ2-2 TRBV11-2 CASSTDRGSTGELFF TGTGCCAGCAGCACCGACAGGGGAAGCACCGGGGAGCTGTTTTTT
TRBD2 - TRBJ2-1 TRBV9 CASSVRLAASYNEQFF TGTGCCAGCAGCGTGAGACTAGCGGCTTCCTACAATGAGCAGTTCTTC
- few TRBJ1-1 TRBV19 CASSISRNTEAFF TGTGCCAGTAGTATCAGCAGGAACACTGAAGCTTTCTTT
- - TRBJ2-1 TRBV19 CASSPTGGHEQFF TGTGCCAGTAGCCCCACTGGGGGTCATGAGCAGTTCTTC
- - TRBJ2-5 TRBV2 CASSPVYEGQETQYF TGTGCCAGCAGTCCAGTATATGAGGGACAAGAGACCCAGTACTTC
TRBD1 - TRBJ2-7 TRBV6-1 CATRQGAYEQYF TGTGCCACCAGACAGGGTGCCTACGAGCAGTACTTC
- - TRBJ2-2 TRBV27 CASSSGTRNTGELFF TGTGCCAGCAGTTCAGGGACGCGGAACACCGGGGAGCTGTTTTTT
- - TRBJ2-1 TRBV25-1 CASSGRWTVLYNEQFF TGTGCCAGCAGTGGACGGTGGACAGTGCTCTACAATGAGCAGTTCTTC
- - TRBJ2-5 TRBV5-6 CASSSGDQETQYF TGTGCCAGCAGCTCAGGGGACCAAGAGACCCAGTACTTC
- - TRBJ2-1 TRBV10-3 CAISEPGRVNEQFF TGTGCCATCAGTGAGCCGGGGCGTGTCAATGAGCAGTTCTTC
- - TRBJ2-7 TRBV29-1 CSVAMGRRPDEQYF TGCAGCGTCGCCATGGGACGGAGGCCCGACGAGCAGTACTTC
TRBD1 once TRBJ2-5 TRBV28 CASSSDREKYQETQYF TGTGCCAGCAGCAGCGACAGGGAAAAGTACCAAGAGACCCAGTACTTC
- - TRBJ2-7 TRBV7-3 CASSPGVGYEQYF TGTGCCAGCAGCCCCGGAGTTGGCTACGAGCAGTACTTC
TRBD1 - TRBJ2-7 TRBV7-9 CASSRQTGLRYEQYF TGTGCCAGCAGCCGACAGACAGGGCTTCGTTACGAGCAGTACTTC
- once TRBJ2-1 TRBV9 CASSVGGSGTYNEQFF TGTGCCAGCAGCGTAGGTGGTAGCGGAACCTACAATGAGCAGTTCTTC
- - TRBJ1-2 TRBV6-5 CASSYGQRAGYTF TGTGCCAGCAGTTACGGCCAGCGTGCGGGCTACACCTTC
- - TRBJ2-1 TRBV28 CASSLLMWGQFF TGTGCCAGCAGTTTATTGATGTGGGGGCAGTTCTTC
- few TRBJ1-1 TRBV5-6 CASSLGQPNTEAFF TGTGCCAGCAGCCTGGGACAACCGAACACTGAAGCTTTCTTT
TRBD2 - TRBJ2-7 TRBV19 CASSERGSWHEQYF TGTGCCAGTAGTGAGCGGGGGAGTTGGCACGAGCAGTACTTC
TRBD2 - TRBJ2-7 TRBV2 CASRGPGLAGGPSFYEQYF TGTGCCAGCAGAGGACCGGGACTAGCGGGAGGGCCTTCTTTCTACGAGCAGTACTTC
TRBD1 once TRBJ2-7 TRBV7-2 CASSLGFGQGTYEQYF TGTGCCAGCAGCTTAGGTTTCGGACAGGGGACTTACGAGCAGTACTTC
TRBD1 - TRBJ2-1 TRBV5-1 CASSPDRGRGYNEQFF TGCGCCAGCAGCCCCGACAGGGGGCGAGGTTACAATGAGCAGTTCTTC
- - TRBJ1-4 TRBV5-6 CASSFPRAPTNEKLFF TGTGCCAGCAGCTTCCCCAGGGCCCCAACTAATGAAAAACTGTTTTTT